A single sample is the source of the 5 T cell receptor beta chains below, sequenced in a study of radiotherapy plus CTLA-4 blockade in lung cancer. Clones were read by immunoSEQ multiplex PCR, and TCRdb kept only the in-frame ones, dropping some. The sample holds approximately 65,000 clones; about 72% are singletons and the top ten take roughly 4.7%. Sequenced material: peripheral blood, taken from a patient treated with radiotherapy plus ipilimumab. The source is a human donor with non-small cell lung cancer who had a complete response to radiotherapy plus ipilimumab.

The genes are TRBV5-3 and TRBJ1-2; a possible D gene is TRBD1 (5 bases). TRBV5-3 is given ORF status, its function remaining uncertain. Trimming removed 1 base at V and 6 bases at J, with 16 bases between. The length of the CDR3 is 15 residues. The CDR3 bases are TGTGCCAGAAGCTTGAAGGCGCAGGGAGGTCATGGCTACACCTTC. This gives the protein CARSLKAQGGHGYTF.

The rearrangement joins TRBV7-8 to TRBJ1-5, with 10 bases that match TRBD1. The V and J ends lost 5 bases and 7 bases, in that order; junction bases with no gene match: 11. The CDR3 covers 16 residues. Germline V gene data show CDR1 as SGHVS and CDR2 as FQNEAQ. CDR3 region: CASSPLRTGGWQPQHF. For the CDR3, the DNA is TGTGCCAGCAGCCCACTCCGGACAGGGGGATGGCAGCCCCAGCATTTT.

The chain combines TRBV6-5 with TRBJ2-1, with D perhaps TRBD1 (5 bases). The V and J ends lost 4 bases and 0 bases respectively, with 13 bases between them. Germline values: CDR1 MNHEY, CDR2 SVGAGI. The CDR3 totals 16 residues. CDR3 nucleotides: TGTGCCAGCAGTTCCAAGGGGCCCCCCTCCTACAATGAGCAGTTCTTC. It translates to CASSSKGPPSYNEQFF.

The V call is TRBV6-5, the J call TRBJ2-1, with D possibly matching TRBD2 (6 bases). CDR1 MNHEY and CDR2 SVGAGI come from the germline V gene. This CDR3 is built from 13 residues. V lost 10 bases, J lost 3 bases, and 13 bases lay in between. CDR3 coding DNA: TGTGCCACCAGACTAGAACTCTACAATGAGCAGTTCTTC. Its protein product is CATRLELYNEQFF.

This sequence joins TRBV29-1 and TRBJ1-4, with D maybe TRBD1 (6 bases). The CDR3 sequence is 14 residues long. Trimming took 3 bases from V and 8 from J, leaving 16 bases between them. Germline V gene lookup returns CDR1 SQVTM and CDR2 ANQGSEA. For the CDR3, the DNA is TGCAGCGTTGATTCCAACCAGAGGGGGGAAAAACTGTTTTTT. It yields the protein CSVDSNQRGEKLFF.